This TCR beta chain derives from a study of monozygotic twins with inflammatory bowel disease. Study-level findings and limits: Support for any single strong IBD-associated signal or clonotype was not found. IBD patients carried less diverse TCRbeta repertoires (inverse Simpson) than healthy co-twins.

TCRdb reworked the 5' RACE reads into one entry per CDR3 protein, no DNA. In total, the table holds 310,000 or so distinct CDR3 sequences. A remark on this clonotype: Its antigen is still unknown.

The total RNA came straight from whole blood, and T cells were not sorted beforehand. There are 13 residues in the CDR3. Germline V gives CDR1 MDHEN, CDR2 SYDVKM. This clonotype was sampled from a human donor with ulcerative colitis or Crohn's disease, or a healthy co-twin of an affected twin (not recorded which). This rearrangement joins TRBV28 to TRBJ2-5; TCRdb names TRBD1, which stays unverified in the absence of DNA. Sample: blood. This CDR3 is CASSRPPSETQYF. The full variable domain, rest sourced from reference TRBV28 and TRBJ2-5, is DVKVTQSSRYLVKRTGEKVFLECVQDMDHENMFWYRQDPGLGLRLIYFSYDVKMKEKGDIPEGYSVSREKKERFSLILESASTNQTSMYLCASSRPPSETQYFGPGTRLLVL.